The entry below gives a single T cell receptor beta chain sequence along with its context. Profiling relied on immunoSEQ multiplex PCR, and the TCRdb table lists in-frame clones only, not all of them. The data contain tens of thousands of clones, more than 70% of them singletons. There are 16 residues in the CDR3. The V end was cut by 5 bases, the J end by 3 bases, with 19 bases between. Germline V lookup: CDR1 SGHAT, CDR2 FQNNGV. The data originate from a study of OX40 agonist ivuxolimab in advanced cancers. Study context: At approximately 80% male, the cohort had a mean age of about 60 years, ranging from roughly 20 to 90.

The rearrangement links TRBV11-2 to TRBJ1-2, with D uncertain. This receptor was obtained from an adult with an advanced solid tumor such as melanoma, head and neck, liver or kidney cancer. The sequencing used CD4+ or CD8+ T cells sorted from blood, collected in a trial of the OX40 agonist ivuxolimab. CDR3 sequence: CASSPNSWGDYYGYTF. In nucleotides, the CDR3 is TGTGCCAGCAGCCCAAACTCGTGGGGAGACTACTATGGCTACACCTTC.